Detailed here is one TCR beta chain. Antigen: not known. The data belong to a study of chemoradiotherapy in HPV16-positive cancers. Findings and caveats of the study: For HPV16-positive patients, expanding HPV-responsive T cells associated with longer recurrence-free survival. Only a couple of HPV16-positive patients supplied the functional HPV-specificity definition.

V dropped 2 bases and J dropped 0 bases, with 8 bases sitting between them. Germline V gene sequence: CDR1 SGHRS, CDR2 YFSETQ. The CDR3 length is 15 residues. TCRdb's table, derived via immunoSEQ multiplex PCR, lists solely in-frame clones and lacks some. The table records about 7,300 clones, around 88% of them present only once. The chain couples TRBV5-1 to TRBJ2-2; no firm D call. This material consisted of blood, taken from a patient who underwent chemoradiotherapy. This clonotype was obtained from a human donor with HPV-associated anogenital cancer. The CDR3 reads CASSLTESNTGELFF. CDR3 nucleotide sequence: TGCGCCAGCAGCTTAACAGAGTCGAACACCGGGGAGCTGTTTTTT. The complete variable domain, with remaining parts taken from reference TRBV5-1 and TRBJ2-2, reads KAGVTQTPRYLIKTRGQQVTLSCSPISGHRSVSWYQQTPGQGLQFLFEYFSETQRNKGNFPGRFSGRQFSNSRSEMNVSTLELGDSALYLCASSLTESNTGELFFGEGSRLTVL.